The sequence of this T cell receptor beta chain was determined in a study of T cells in Graves' hyperthyroidism and ophthalmopathy. Regarding the study as a whole: From stable hyperthyroidism, ophthalmopathy was separated by a 13 V-J model. Ophthalmopathy got predicted by the model a median roughly 6.1 months before its onset. Most thyroid clonotypes with frequency above 0.001 were detected in blood.

V lost 6 bases and J lost 5; bases outside the gene matches: 3. CDR1 is KGHDR and CDR2 is SFDVKD in the germline V gene. The CDR3 totals 14 residues. As for this clonotype: The antigen remains unidentified.

Amplification yielded TCR beta CDR3 regions, with RNA transcripts as the source. First-round RT-PCR of the TCR CDR3 relied on the HTBI primer set. TCRdb re-called the multiplex PCR reads through MiXCR, storing one row per CDR3 protein. In the table there are about 360,000 distinct CDR3 sequences, about 13% of which are singletons. What was sequenced was blood. The clonotype was recovered from a woman aged 18-29 years with Graves' hyperthyroidism. This chain uses TRBV24-1 with TRBJ1-6; 7 bases are shared with TRBD1. The DNA for the CDR3 is TGTGCCACCAGTTCCGGGACAGATAATTCACCCCTCCACTTT. This gives the protein CATSSGTDNSPLHF.